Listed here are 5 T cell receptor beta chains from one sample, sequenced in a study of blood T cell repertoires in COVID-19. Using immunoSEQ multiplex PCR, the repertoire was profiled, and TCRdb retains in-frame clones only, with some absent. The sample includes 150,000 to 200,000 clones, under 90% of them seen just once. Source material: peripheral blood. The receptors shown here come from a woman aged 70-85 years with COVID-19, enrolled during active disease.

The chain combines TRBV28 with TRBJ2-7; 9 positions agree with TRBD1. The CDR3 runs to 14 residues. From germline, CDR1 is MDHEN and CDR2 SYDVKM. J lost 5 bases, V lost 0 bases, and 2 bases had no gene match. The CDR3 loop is CASSLWGQGDEQYF. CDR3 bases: TGTGCCAGCAGTTTATGGGGACAGGGAGACGAGCAGTACTTC.

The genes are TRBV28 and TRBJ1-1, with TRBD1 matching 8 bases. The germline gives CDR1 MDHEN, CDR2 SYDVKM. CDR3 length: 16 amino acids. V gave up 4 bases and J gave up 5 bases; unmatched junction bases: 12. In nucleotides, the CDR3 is TGTGCCAGCAGTTCCCCTGGACAGGGAAGTAATACTGAAGCTTTCTTT. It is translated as CASSSPGQGSNTEAFF.

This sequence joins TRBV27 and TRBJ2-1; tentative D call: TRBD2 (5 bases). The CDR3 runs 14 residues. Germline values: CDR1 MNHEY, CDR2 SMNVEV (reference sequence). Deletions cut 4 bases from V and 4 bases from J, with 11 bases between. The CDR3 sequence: CASSSPRGYNEQFF. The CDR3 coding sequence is TGTGCCAGCAGTTCCCCCCGGGGTTACAATGAGCAGTTCTTC.

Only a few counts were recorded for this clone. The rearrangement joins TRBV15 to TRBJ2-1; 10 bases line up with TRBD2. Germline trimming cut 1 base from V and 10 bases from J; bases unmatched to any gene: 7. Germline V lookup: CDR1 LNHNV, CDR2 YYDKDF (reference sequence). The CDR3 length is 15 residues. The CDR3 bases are TGTGCCACCAGCAGAGTCCCTAGCGGGAGCCGAGAGCAGTTCTTC. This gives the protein CATSRVPSGSREQFF.

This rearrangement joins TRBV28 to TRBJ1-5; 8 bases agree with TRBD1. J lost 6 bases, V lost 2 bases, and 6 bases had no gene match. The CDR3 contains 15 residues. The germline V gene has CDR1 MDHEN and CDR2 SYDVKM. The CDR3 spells CASSLVGQGRQPQHF. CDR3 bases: TGTGCCAGCAGTTTAGTTGGACAGGGACGTCAGCCCCAGCATTTT.